The entry below describes one T cell receptor (beta chain). Its target is unknown. The record originates from a study of shared clonotypes between healthy human individuals. Findings and caveats of the study: Roughly 5.3% of naive CD4 clonotypes were common to several donors. The small donor group covered limited genetic and exposure diversity.

Generated by immunoSEQ multiplex PCR, the TCRdb table keeps only in-frame clones and is missing some. In the table there are about 680,000 clones, approximately 79% of which are singletons. The germline V gene has CDR1 MNHEY and CDR2 SMNVEV (reference sequence). The CDR3 extends over 16 amino acids. V lost 4 bases and J lost 0, with 14 bases in between. The chain uses TRBV27 and TRBJ2-3, with a possible D match to TRBD2 (7 bases). The source of this sequence is a woman between 25 and 40 years old in good health. Material for sequencing was memory CD4+ T cells sorted from blood. The subset is: CD45RA-negative fraction. For the CDR3, the DNA is TGTGCCAGCAGTTACGCCGGGGGGCTTAGCACAGATACGCAGTATTTT. It is translated as CASSYAGGLSTDTQYF.